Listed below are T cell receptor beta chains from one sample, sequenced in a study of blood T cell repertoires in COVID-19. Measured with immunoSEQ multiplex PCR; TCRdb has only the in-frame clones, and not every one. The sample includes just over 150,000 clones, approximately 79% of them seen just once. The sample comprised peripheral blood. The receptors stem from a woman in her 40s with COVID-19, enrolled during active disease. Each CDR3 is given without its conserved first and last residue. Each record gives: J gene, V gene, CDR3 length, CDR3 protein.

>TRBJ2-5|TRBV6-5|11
ASSRVGGETQY
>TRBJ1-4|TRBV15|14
ATSRDRQGSNEKLF
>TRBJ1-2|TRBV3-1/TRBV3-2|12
ASSQDRTVYGYT
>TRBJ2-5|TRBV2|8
ASARETQY
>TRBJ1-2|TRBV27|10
ASSKVGAGYT
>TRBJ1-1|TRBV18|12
ASSPSAVNTEAF
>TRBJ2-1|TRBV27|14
ASSPRLAGVYNEQF
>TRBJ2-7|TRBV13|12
ASSLTGLVHEQY
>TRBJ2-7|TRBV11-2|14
ASSLIGGGQGGEQY
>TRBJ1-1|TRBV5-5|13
ASSLWGSLSTEAF
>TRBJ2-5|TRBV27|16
ASSTLAGGWSREETQY
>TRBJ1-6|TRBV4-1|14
ASSQDNQVRNSPLH
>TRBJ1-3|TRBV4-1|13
ASSHRDREGNTIY
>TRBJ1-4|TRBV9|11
ASSVEVEGKLF
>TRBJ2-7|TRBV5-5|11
ASSSGLVGEQY
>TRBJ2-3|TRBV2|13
ASRKDRVLQDTQY
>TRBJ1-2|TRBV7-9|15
ASSLIVLRQGQGSFT
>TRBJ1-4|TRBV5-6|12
ASSLVTGGEKLF
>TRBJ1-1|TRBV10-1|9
ASVVYSEAF
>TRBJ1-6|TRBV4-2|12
ASSQETVDSPLH
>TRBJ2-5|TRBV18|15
ASSRTGPGRSQETQY
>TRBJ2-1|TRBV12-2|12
ASRLVLAGNEQF
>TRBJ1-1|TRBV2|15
ASSVGHAPRGTTEAF
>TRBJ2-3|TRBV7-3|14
ASSLRGIGVSDTQY
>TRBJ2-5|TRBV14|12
ASSQPTGVETQY
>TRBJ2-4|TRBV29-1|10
SGRDVGSIQY
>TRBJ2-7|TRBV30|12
AWSVQGVSYEQY
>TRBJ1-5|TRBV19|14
ASSITSSGAGQPQH
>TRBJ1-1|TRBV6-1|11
ASSEVLRHPAF